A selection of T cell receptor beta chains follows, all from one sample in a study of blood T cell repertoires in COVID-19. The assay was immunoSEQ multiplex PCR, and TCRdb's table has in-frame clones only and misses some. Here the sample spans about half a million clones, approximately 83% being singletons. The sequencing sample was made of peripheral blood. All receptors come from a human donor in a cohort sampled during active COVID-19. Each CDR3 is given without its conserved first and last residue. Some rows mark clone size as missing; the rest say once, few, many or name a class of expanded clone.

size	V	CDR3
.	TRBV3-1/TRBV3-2	ASSQGANYGYT
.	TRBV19	ASGTPGTGLNTEAF
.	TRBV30	AWSSWDRVNTEAF
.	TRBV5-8	ASSLRGRLNGYT
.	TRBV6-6	ASSGTGGAYEQY
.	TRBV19	ASSLTGTSEAF
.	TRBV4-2	ASSHPGRGGYSNQPQH
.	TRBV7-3	ASSRQDSYNEQF
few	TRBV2	ASSEVVASGSNEQF
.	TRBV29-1	SVVPGNTEAF
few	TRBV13	ASSLSGMGENEQF
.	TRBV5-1	ASSLGLGLTRYNEQF
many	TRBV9	ASSVEDRGDYGYT
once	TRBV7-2	ASSPPAIQETQY
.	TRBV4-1	ASSQDNARERLHNEQF
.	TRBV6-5	ASSYGGNTEAF
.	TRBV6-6	ASSSTGTNEKLF
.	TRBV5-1	ASSLMGQGTLTEAF
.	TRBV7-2	ASSYSGQGQTNYGYT
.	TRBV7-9	ASSLEGDFREQY
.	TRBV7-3	ASSLAGVERDTQY
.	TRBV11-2	ASSLDIGTDTQY
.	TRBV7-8	ASSLEISGDYGYT
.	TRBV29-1	SVSPGQGDLT
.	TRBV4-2	ASSQSLSTSGSTDTQY
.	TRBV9	ASSVEGARDNEQF
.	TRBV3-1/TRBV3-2	ASSQTTDSWIEQY
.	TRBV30	AWSPRPNQPQH
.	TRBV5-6	ASSPGTGRDTQY
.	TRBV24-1	ATSDSREYNSPLH
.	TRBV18	ASSLDRGIDGYT
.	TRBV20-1	SASRSGRSYNEQF
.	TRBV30	AWSVGGTGGNTIY
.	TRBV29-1	SVAGGPDTQY
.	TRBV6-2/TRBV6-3	ASSYSVWGSYEQY
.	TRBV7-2	ASSQNPTASGNTIY
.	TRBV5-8	ASSLISPPGGDEQY
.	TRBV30	AWREQGGYEQY
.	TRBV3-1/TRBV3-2	ASSQQKYEQY
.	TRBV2	ASSEFGGSPREQY
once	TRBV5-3	ARSPQGAPHTEAF
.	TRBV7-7	ASSPSVTLAGGYNEQF
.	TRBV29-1	SVGTGATLMNTEAF
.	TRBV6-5	ASSYVDRATEAF
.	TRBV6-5	ASSSISGQGEKLF
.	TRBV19	ASSIGDRRNQPQH
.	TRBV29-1	SVGGSGNEQF
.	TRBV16	ASSGVGTEAF
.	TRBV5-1	ASSLTGTTSYNEQF